The rows below give T cell receptor beta chains drawn from one sample of a study of blood T cells in healthy people across ages. A single record per CDR3 protein comes from TCRdb applying MiXCR to the 5' RACE reads. This repertoire shows more than 900,000 distinct CDR3 sequences, under 30% found once; its top ten account for 0.65% to 0.75%. The sample was also reused in another study, on T cells of mothers and their children.

The sequencing input was blood. The receptors originated from a girl aged 2-10 years in good health. The conserved cysteine and the conserved F or W are not part of the CDR3 here. Size is omitted from some rows. Given values are once, few, many or a class for expanded clones.

V,size,CDR3
TRBV29-1,NA,SVEQVFETSGRSSTDTQY
TRBV12-3/TRBV12-4,NA,ASSSDGSSYEQY
TRBV7-6,NA,ASSFPTGKGAQQETQY
TRBV10-3,few,AISDWTSGNNEQF
TRBV4-2,few,ASSLQGLAGDYNEQF
TRBV12-3/TRBV12-4,NA,ASSPINLAGLDETQY
TRBV29-1,few,SVGQGENYEQY
TRBV5-1,few,ASRSQGGEQY
TRBV25-1,few,ASSGYRDSRKISSTDTQY
TRBV21-1,NA,ASSQLLAGVNTGELS
TRBV7-2,NA,ASSLAEGTTAQY
TRBV7-9,NA,ASSLGDKGSDTQY
TRBV15,once,ATSRAGGEAVDTQY
TRBV29-1,NA,SVVAANTEAF
TRBV14,NA,ASSQDIPGKQF
TRBV19,NA,ASIGLSNYNEQF
TRBV11-3,NA,ASSSADVSGNTIY
TRBV29-1,NA,SVRVSRGNEQF
TRBV29-1,NA,SAMPVDTQY
TRBV12-3/TRBV12-4,many,ASSSGRSYEQY
TRBV7-2,NA,ASSFTGPTHEQY
TRBV18,many,ASTTPPDTQY
TRBV20-1,few,SAWMSSYEQY
TRBV2,NA,ASSDGERLAENIQY
TRBV20-1,NA,SAAKLGNSYNEQF
TRBV2,NA,ASSDWERGLYEQY
TRBV7-9,few,ASSREVGYGYT
TRBV27,NA,ASSLSVQPRYGYT
TRBV6-2/TRBV6-3,few,ASSYGLPPSTDTQY
TRBV20-1,NA,SVLSEGNQPQH
TRBV12-3/TRBV12-4,NA,ASSHLQVQGTGELF
TRBV28,few,ASSPRRTAHYEQY
TRBV7-2,NA,ASSRAGMGWDEQY
TRBV9,NA,ASSVDQQGNNYGYT
TRBV4-3,NA,ASSQDRRTAEAF
TRBV9,few,ASSVRDYVYNEQF
TRBV5-1,many,ASSLAGGDYNEQF
TRBV5-1,NA,ASSLNSGQGYEQY
TRBV5-5,few,ASSLAPTGRETQY
TRBV21-1,NA,ATQPGPGKTQY
TRBV20-1,NA,SARRLADNNEQF
TRBV3-1,NA,ASSQGRLAVNIQY
TRBV24-1,NA,ATSVQGGKTQY
TRBV7-2,few,ASSLFFGVEAF
TRBV6-5,NA,ASRRTSAASIEQF
TRBV7-8,few,ASSLESMDTQQF
TRBV29-1,NA,SVGWGDANVLT
TRBV29-1,NA,SVLSGQTYEQY
TRBV12-3/TRBV12-4,few,ASSPPRQLETQY